Presented here are 21 T cell receptor beta chains from one specimen sequenced in a study of technical replicates of blood from several donors. Here immunoSEQ multiplex PCR was the method, and the copy in TCRdb shows in-frame clones only, minus some. The table lists tens of thousands of clones, around 94% of them singletons, with about 0.23% in the top ten. The sample taken for sequencing was T cells isolated from PBMCs. Every receptor here comes from a human donor in good health.

The V gene is TRBV7-9, the J gene TRBJ1-2; TRBD1 agrees at 9 bases. Germline loops: CDR1 SEHNR, CDR2 FQNEAQ (reference sequence). The junction had 0 bases not matched to a gene; V was cut back by 0 bases and J by 4 bases. This CDR3 is 14 amino acids long. CDR3 sequence: CASSLATGGYGYTF. CDR3 bases: TGTGCCAGCAGCTTAGCGACAGGGGGCTATGGCTACACCTTC.

This chain connects TRBV11-3 to TRBJ2-3; the match to TRBD2 covers 10 bases. CDR3 size: 17 residues. Germline CDR1 reads SGHNT; CDR2 reads YENEEA. Unmatched junction bases numbered 8, after V lost 3 bases and J lost 2 bases. The CDR3 protein is CASSFSGLAGATDTQYF. For the CDR3, the DNA is TGTGCCAGCAGCTTCTCCGGGCTAGCGGGAGCCACAGATACGCAGTATTTT.

This chain's CDR3 is CASSAQGFENTGELFF. CDR3 nucleotide sequence: TGTGCCAGCAGTGCTCAGGGTTTTGAGAACACCGGGGAGCTGTTTTTT. The rearrangement joins TRBV2 to TRBJ2-2, with a weak D call TRBD1 (5 bases). V shed 4 bases and J shed 1 base, with 13 bases lying between them. Germline values: CDR1 SNHLY, CDR2 FYNNEI. The CDR3 is made up of 16 amino acids. The entire variable domain, with the rest obtained from reference TRBV2 and TRBJ2-2, is as follows: EPEVTQTPSHQVTQMGQEVILRCVPISNHLYFYWYRQILGQKVEFLVSFYNNEISEKSEIFDDQFSVERPDGSNFTLKIRSTKLEDSAMYFCASSAQGFENTGELFFGEGSRLTVL.

J is TRBJ2-2 and V is TRBV5-4; TRBD1 aligns across 10 bases. Germline V gene data show CDR1 as SGHNT and CDR2 as YYREEE (reference sequence). Unmatched junction bases numbered 6, after V lost 7 bases and J lost 3 bases. The CDR3 has 15 amino acids. CDR3 in amino acids: CASFTGTGDTGELFF. The CDR3 DNA follows: TGTGCCAGCTTCACCGGGACAGGGGACACCGGGGAGCTGTTTTTT.

The rearrangement joins TRBV19 to TRBJ2-2; D unclear. Germline values: CDR1 LNHDA, CDR2 SQIVND (reference sequence). V lost 3 bases and J lost 6, with 14 bases in between. The CDR3 totals 15 residues. CDR3 residues: CASSILNRGAGELFF. As DNA, the CDR3 is TGTGCCAGTAGTATCCTAAATAGAGGCGCCGGGGAGCTGTTTTTT. Complete variable domain (other parts from reference TRBV19 and TRBJ2-2): DGGITQSPKYLFRKEGQNVTLSCEQNLNHDAMYWYRQDPGQGLRLIYYSQIVNDFQKGDIAEGYSVSREKKESFPLTVTSAQKNPTAFYLCASSILNRGAGELFFGEGSRLTVL.

The V call is TRBV29-1, the J call TRBJ1-2, with 7 bases fitting TRBD1. CDR3 length equals 15 residues. CDR1 and CDR2 (germline): SQVTM, ANQGSEA. V was pared by 0 bases and J by 4 bases, with 8 bases of the junction left unmatched. The CDR3 loop is CSVEDLVGTAYGYTF. The CDR3, as DNA: TGCAGCGTTGAAGATCTAGTCGGGACAGCCTATGGCTACACCTTC. Drawing the rest from reference TRBV29-1 and TRBJ1-2, the complete variable domain is SAVISQKPSRDICQRGTSLTIQCQVDSQVTMMFWYRQQPGQSLTLIATANQGSEATYESGFVIDKFPISRPNLTFSTLTVSNMSPEDSSIYLCSVEDLVGTAYGYTFGSGTRLTVV.

The chain carries TRBV30 and TRBJ2-1; possibly TRBD2 for D (5 bases). Trimming took off 2 bases at V and 5 bases at J, with 7 bases between the two ends. CDR1 and CDR2 from the germline V gene are GTSNPN and SVGIG (reference sequence). The CDR3 is made up of 12 amino acids. Written as DNA, the CDR3 is TGTGCCTGGAGTTCGACTAACAATGAGCAGTTCTTC. This encodes CAWSSTNNEQFF.

The chain couples TRBV29-1 to TRBJ1-1; the D is unclear. The CDR3 totals 13 residues. V lost 5 bases to trimming and J lost 4 bases, with 14 bases between them. Per the germline V gene, CDR1 is SQVTM and CDR2 is ANQGSEA. For the CDR3, the DNA is TGCAGCGTTCTAATCGGGTTAAGCACTGAAGCTTTCTTT. Translating gives CSVLIGLSTEAFF.

The chain combines TRBV14 with TRBJ1-2; 7 nucleotides align to TRBD1. The CDR3 totals 13 residues. V shed 3 bases and J 6 bases; nucleotides not matched to a gene: 4. The germline CDR1 and CDR2 sequences are SGHDN and FVKESK. The CDR3 region is CASSHRQGDGYTF. CDR3 in DNA: TGTGCCAGCAGCCACAGACAGGGCGATGGCTACACCTTC.

The chain couples TRBV6-5 to TRBJ1-2; no reliable D call. CDR3 size: 11 residues. Germline V gene lookup returns CDR1 MNHEY and CDR2 SVGAGI. V was cut by 11 bases and J by 8 bases, with 15 bases left in between. Here the CDR3 DNA reads TGTGCCGGCATGGCGGGAGGAGGCTACACCTTC. Translation: CAGMAGGGYTF.

The J gene is TRBJ1-2, the V gene TRBV28; TRBD1 agrees at 8 bases. The V segment lost 2 bases and the J segment 8 bases; nucleotides outside the gene matches: 7. Germline CDR1 and CDR2: MDHEN and SYDVKM. The CDR3 length is 14 residues. The CDR3 DNA sequence: TGTGCCAGCAGTTTAAGGCAGGGGGCTGGCGGCTACACCTTC. This encodes CASSLRQGAGGYTF.

This sequence joins TRBV9 and TRBJ2-7, with 7 bases aligning to TRBD2. The CDR3 is 14 residues long. Germline CDR1 SGDLS, CDR2 YYNGEE. The V segment lost 2 bases and the J segment 2 bases; nucleotides outside the gene matches: 4. CDR3 sequence reads: CASSVGLVTYEQYF. In DNA form, the CDR3 reads TGTGCCAGCAGCGTTGGACTAGTAACCTACGAGCAGTACTTC.

The chain combines TRBV29-1 with TRBJ2-1; TRBD2 matches 9 bases. Trimming removed 2 bases from V and 9 bases from J; junction bases left unmatched: 5. CDR3 size: 13 residues. Germline loops: CDR1 SQVTM, CDR2 ANQGSEA. The CDR3 nucleotides are TGCAGCGTTGAAATAGCGGGAGTCCGTGAGCAGTTCTTC. Translating gives CSVEIAGVREQFF.

This chain links TRBV10-1 with TRBJ1-4; D is undetermined. The CDR3 is 14 amino acids. Deletions cut 3 bases from V and 1 base from J, with 6 bases between. Germline lookup yields CDR1 WNHNN and CDR2 SYGVQD (reference sequence). The CDR3 DNA reads TGCGCCAGCAGTGAAGGCGGAACTAATGAAAAACTGTTTTTT. Encoded protein: CASSEGGTNEKLFF.

The CDR3 here is CASAPYRGLYQETQYF. CDR3 coding DNA: TGTGCCAGCGCTCCCTACAGGGGGCTGTACCAAGAGACCCAGTACTTC. The chain recombines TRBV25-1 with TRBJ2-5, with 9 nucleotides matching TRBD1. J lost 0 bases, V lost 8 bases, and 10 bases had no gene match. The CDR3 has 16 amino acids. The germline V gene has CDR1 MGHDK and CDR2 SYGVNS.

The rearrangement joins TRBV5-1 to TRBJ2-7; a possible D gene is TRBD1 (6 bases). This CDR3 region has 15 residues. Germline V CDR1 and CDR2: SGHRS, YFSETQ. The ends were cut back, 1 base at V and 3 bases at J, with 14 bases in the middle. This chain's CDR3 is CASSLSTGPGYEQYF. CDR3 DNA sequence: TGCGCCAGCAGCTTGTCCACAGGGCCTGGCTACGAGCAGTACTTC. The whole variable domain, remainder taken from reference TRBV5-1 and TRBJ2-7, is KAGVTQTPRYLIKTRGQQVTLSCSPISGHRSVSWYQQTPGQGLQFLFEYFSETQRNKGNFPGRFSGRQFSNSRSEMNVSTLELGDSALYLCASSLSTGPGYEQYFGPGTRLTVT.

The gene calls are TRBV19 and TRBJ2-1; 7 bases map to TRBD2. Germline CDR1 LNHDA, CDR2 SQIVND (reference sequence). J was trimmed by 4 bases and V by 7 bases; bases with no gene match: 7. This CDR3 is 14 amino acids long. CDR3 sequence (DNA): TGTGCCAGTACATCGGGGGGAGGGTACAATGAGCAGTTCTTC. Translating it yields CASTSGGGYNEQFF.

The chain recombines TRBV10-1 with TRBJ2-5; 7 bases line up with TRBD1. Germline CDR1 and CDR2: WNHNN and SYGVQD (reference sequence). V dropped 2 bases and J dropped 3; count of bases not matched to a gene: 6. The CDR3 length is 15 residues. CDR3 nucleotides: TGCGCCAGCAGTGAGGTCGGGACAGAAAAAGAGACCCAGTACTTC. As protein: CASSEVGTEKETQYF.

The chain is built from TRBV11-3 and TRBJ2-2, with D maybe TRBD2 (5 bases). The CDR3 totals 14 residues. V was pared by 6 bases and J by 1 base, with 9 bases between. Germline lookup yields CDR1 SGHNT and CDR2 YENEEA. CDR3 DNA sequence: TGTGCCAGCAGATCACGGGGGAACACCGGGGAGCTGTTTTTT. Translating it yields CASRSRGNTGELFF.

J is TRBJ1-1 and V is TRBV13; D call uncertain. V dropped 0 bases and J dropped 5 bases, with 7 bases sitting between them. The germline V gene encodes CDR1 PRHDT and CDR2 FYEKMQ (reference sequence). The length of the CDR3 is 13 residues. The CDR3 is CASSLGIGTEAFF. In DNA, the CDR3 is TGTGCCAGCAGCTTAGGAATCGGGACTGAAGCTTTCTTT.

The chain joins TRBV9 to TRBJ2-3; 7 nucleotides line up with TRBD2. Germline assignment: CDR1 SGDLS and CDR2 YYNGEE. Germline trimming cut 0 bases from V and 7 bases from J; bases unmatched to any gene: 5. The CDR3 is 14 residues long. The CDR3 DNA follows: TGTGCCAGCAGCGTAGACGGGAGGACAAATACGCAGTATTTT. Its protein product is CASSVDGRTNTQYF. Based on the CDR3 plus reference TRBV9 and TRBJ2-3, the full variable domain is DSGVTQTPKHLITATGQRVTLRCSPRSGDLSVYWYQQSLDQGLQFLIQYYNGEERAKGNILERFSAQQFPDLHSELNLSSLELGDSALYFCASSVDGRTNTQYFGPGTRLTVL.